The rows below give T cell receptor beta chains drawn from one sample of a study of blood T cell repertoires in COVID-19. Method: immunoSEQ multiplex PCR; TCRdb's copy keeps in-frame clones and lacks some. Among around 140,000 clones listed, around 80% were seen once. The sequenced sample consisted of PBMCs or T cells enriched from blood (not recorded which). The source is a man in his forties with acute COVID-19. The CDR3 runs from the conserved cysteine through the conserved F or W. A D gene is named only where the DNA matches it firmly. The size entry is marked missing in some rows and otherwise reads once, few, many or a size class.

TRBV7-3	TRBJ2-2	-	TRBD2	CASSLRSGRNTGELFF	TGTGCCAGCAGCTTAAGAAGCGGGAGGAACACCGGGGAGCTGTTTTTT
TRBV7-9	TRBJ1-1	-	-	CASTQGTNTEAFF	TGTGCCAGCACCCAGGGTACGAACACTGAAGCTTTCTTT
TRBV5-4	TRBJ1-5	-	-	CASSADINQPQHF	TGTGCCAGCAGCGCGGATATCAATCAGCCCCAGCATTTT
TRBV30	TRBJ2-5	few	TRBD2	CAWRASGGVETQYF	TGTGCCTGGAGGGCTAGCGGGGGGGTGGAGACCCAGTACTTC
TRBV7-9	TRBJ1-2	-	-	CASSLPTGHQVYTF	TGTGCCAGCAGCCTACCGACAGGTCACCAAGTCTACACCTTC
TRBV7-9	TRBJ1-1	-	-	CASSLAQGVTEAFF	TGTGCCAGCAGCTTAGCGCAAGGGGTGACTGAAGCTTTCTTT
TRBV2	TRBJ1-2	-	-	CASSAGRALGYTF	TGTGCCAGCAGTGCAGGTCGCGCACTTGGCTACACCTTC
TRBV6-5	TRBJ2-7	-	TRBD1	CASRGQGKLSYEQYF	TGTGCCAGCAGGGGACAGGGGAAACTCTCCTACGAGCAGTACTTC
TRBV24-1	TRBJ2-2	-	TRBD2	CATSGLAGTGELFF	TGTGCCACCTCGGGACTAGCGGGTACCGGGGAGCTGTTTTTT
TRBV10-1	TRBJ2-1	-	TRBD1	CASSVGQGDNEQFF	TGCGCCAGCAGTGTCGGACAGGGGGACAATGAGCAGTTCTTC
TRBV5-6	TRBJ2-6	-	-	CASSLSLAGDLWANVLTF	TGTGCCAGCAGCTTGAGTTTGGCAGGGGATCTCTGGGCCAACGTCCTGACTTTC
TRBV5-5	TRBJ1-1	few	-	CASSLWGPGEAFF	TGTGCCAGCAGCTTGTGGGGGCCGGGAGAAGCTTTCTTT
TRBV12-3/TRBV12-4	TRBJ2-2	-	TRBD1	CASSLQGTGELFF	TGTGCCAGCAGCTTACAGGGGACCGGGGAGCTGTTTTTT
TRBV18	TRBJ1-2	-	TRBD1	CASSRRTGIYGYTF	TGTGCCAGCTCACGAAGGACAGGGATCTATGGCTACACCTTC
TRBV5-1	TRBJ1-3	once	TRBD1	CASSLQGAGNTIYF	TGCGCCAGCAGCCTACAGGGGGCTGGAAACACCATATATTTT
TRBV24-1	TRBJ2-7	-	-	CATSDFRDTIPGEIYEQYF	TGTGCCACCAGTGATTTCCGGGACACAATCCCCGGAGAGATCTACGAGCAGTACTTC
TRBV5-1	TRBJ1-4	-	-	CASSPGGSTNEKLFF	TGCGCCAGCAGCCCGGGGGGGTCAACTAATGAAAAACTGTTTTTT
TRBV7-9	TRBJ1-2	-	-	CASSLTDGYTF	TGTGCCAGCAGCTTAACAGACGGCTACACCTTC
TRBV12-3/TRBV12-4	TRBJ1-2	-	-	CASSLRSYGYTF	TGTGCCAGCAGTTTAAGGAGCTATGGCTACACCTTC
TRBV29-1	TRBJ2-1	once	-	CSVAPSVIDEQFF	TGCAGCGTTGCACCCTCAGTGATCGATGAGCAGTTCTTC
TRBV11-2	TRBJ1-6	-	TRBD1	CASSFLAGGNSPLHF	TGTGCCAGCAGCTTTCTTGCAGGGGGGAATTCACCCCTCCACTTT
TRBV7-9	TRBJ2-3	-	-	CASSFPYSTDTQYF	TGTGCCAGCAGCTTCCCCTATAGCACAGATACGCAGTATTTT
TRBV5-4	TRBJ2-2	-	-	CASSLPIGLTGELFF	TGTGCCAGCAGCTTACCAATCGGGTTGACCGGGGAGCTGTTTTTT
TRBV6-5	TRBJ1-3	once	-	CASSYGPKSSGNTIYF	TGTGCCAGCAGTTATGGGCCCAAGAGCTCTGGAAACACCATATATTTT
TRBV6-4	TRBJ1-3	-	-	CASSRDRSSGNTIYF	TGTGCCAGCAGCCGAGACAGGAGCTCTGGAAACACCATATATTTT
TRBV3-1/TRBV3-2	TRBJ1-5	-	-	CASSQVHSNQPQHF	TGTGCCAGCAGTCAGGTACATAGCAATCAGCCCCAGCATTTT
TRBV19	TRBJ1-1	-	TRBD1	CASTEQGGTEAFF	TGTGCCAGTACCGAACAGGGGGGCACTGAAGCTTTCTTT
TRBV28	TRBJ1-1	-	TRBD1	CASSSPGQLNTEAFF	TGTGCCAGCAGTTCGCCGGGACAGTTGAACACTGAAGCTTTCTTT
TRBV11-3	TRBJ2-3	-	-	CASSLEGGDTQYF	TGTGCCAGCAGCTTAGAAGGAGGAGATACGCAGTATTTT
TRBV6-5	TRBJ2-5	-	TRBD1	CASTGQGRVETQYF	TGTGCCAGCACTGGACAGGGCAGGGTAGAGACCCAGTACTTC
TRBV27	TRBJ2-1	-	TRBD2	CASSFSAGQSRVNEQFF	TGTGCCAGCAGTTTCTCAGCGGGGCAGTCGAGAGTAAATGAGCAGTTCTTC
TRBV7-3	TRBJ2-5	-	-	CASSSRGATGGAAETQYF	TGTGCCAGCAGCTCGCGGGGGGCTACAGGGGGCGCGGCAGAGACCCAGTACTTC
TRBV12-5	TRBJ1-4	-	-	CASGLGLSTNEKLFF	TGTGCTAGTGGTTTAGGACTTTCAACTAATGAAAAACTGTTTTTT
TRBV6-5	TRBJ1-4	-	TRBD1	CASRIGTGNEKLFF	TGTGCCAGCAGGATCGGGACAGGAAATGAAAAACTGTTTTTT
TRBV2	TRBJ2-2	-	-	CASSGRPGDTGELFF	TGTGCCAGCAGCGGGCGTCCCGGGGACACCGGGGAGCTGTTTTTT
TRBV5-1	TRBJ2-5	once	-	CASSFNRLQETQYF	TGCGCCAGCAGCTTCAACAGGTTACAAGAGACCCAGTACTTC
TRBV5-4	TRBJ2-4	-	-	CASSLAGDTVNIQYF	TGTGCCAGCAGCTTGGCAGGGGACACTGTAAACATTCAGTACTTC
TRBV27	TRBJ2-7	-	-	CATGLRGYEQYF	TGTGCTACTGGCCTTCGGGGCTACGAGCAGTACTTC
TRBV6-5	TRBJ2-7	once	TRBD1	CASSRQGGAGYEQYF	TGTGCCAGCAGCCGACAGGGGGGGGCGGGCTACGAGCAGTACTTC
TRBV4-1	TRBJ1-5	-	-	CASSQDRTYSNQPQHF	TGCGCCAGCAGCCAAGATCGGACATACAGCAATCAGCCCCAGCATTTT
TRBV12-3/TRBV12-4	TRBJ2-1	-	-	CASSTQVNEQFF	TGTGCCAGCAGTACCCAGGTTAATGAGCAGTTCTTC
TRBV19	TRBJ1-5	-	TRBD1	CASSRTGARDQPQHF	TGTGCCAGTAGTCGCACAGGGGCGAGGGATCAGCCCCAGCATTTT
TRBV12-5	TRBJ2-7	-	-	CASGFSEQYF	TGTGCTAGTGGTTTCAGCGAGCAGTACTTC
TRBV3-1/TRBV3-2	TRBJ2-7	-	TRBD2	CASSFGLAQGDEQYF	TGTGCCAGCAGTTTCGGACTAGCCCAAGGGGACGAGCAGTACTTC
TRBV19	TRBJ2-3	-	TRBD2	CASGLAMDTQYF	TGTGCCAGCGGACTAGCTATGGATACGCAGTATTTT
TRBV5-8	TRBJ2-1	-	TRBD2	CASSYGGLAGYNEQFF	TGTGCCAGCAGCTACGGCGGGCTAGCGGGGTACAATGAGCAGTTCTTC
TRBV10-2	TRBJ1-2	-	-	CASSAAEGGDYGYTF	TGCGCCAGCAGTGCCGCTGAAGGAGGGGACTATGGCTACACCTTC
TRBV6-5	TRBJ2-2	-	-	CASSYSGGNTGELFF	TGTGCCAGCAGTTACTCAGGGGGGAACACCGGGGAGCTGTTTTTT
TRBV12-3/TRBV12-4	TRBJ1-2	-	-	CASSLAGNYGYTF	TGTGCCAGCAGTTTAGCCGGGAACTATGGCTACACCTTC
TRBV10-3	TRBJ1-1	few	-	CAISEREGQLTAFF	TGTGCCATCAGTGAGAGGGAGGGCCAGCTGACAGCTTTCTTT
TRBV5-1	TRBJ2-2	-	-	CASSFRLDTGELFF	TGCGCCAGCAGCTTTCGGTTGGACACCGGGGAGCTGTTTTTT
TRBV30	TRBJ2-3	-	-	CAWGPRGDTQYF	TGTGCCTGGGGCCCCCGAGGAGATACGCAGTATTTT
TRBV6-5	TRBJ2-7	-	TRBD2	CASTSFASGMNEQYF	TGTGCCAGCACCAGTTTCGCTAGCGGAATGAACGAGCAGTACTTC
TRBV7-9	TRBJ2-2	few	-	CASSGWGQGSGRRTGELFF	TGTGCCAGCAGCGGATGGGGACAGGGAAGCGGGAGAAGGACCGGGGAGCTGTTTTTT
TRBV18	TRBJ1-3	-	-	CASSSGGAPRRNTIYF	TGTGCCAGCTCATCCGGGGGGGCCCCCCGAAGAAACACCATATATTTT
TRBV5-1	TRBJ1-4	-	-	CASSLRFISTNEKLFF	TGCGCCAGCAGCTTGCGGTTTATTAGCACTAATGAAAAACTGTTTTTT
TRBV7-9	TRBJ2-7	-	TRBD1	CASSLAGQGARYEQYF	TGTGCCAGCAGCTTAGCGGGACAGGGGGCCCGCTACGAGCAGTACTTC
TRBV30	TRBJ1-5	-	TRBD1	CAWGTDSNQPQHF	TGTGCCTGGGGGACAGATAGCAATCAGCCCCAGCATTTT
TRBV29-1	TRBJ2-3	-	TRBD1	CSVENLFDRADTQYF	TGCAGCGTTGAAAACCTATTCGACAGGGCCGATACGCAGTATTTT
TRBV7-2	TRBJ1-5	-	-	CASSLLQGRGNQPQHF	TGTGCCAGCAGCTTGCTCCAGGGGCGGGGCAATCAGCCCCAGCATTTT